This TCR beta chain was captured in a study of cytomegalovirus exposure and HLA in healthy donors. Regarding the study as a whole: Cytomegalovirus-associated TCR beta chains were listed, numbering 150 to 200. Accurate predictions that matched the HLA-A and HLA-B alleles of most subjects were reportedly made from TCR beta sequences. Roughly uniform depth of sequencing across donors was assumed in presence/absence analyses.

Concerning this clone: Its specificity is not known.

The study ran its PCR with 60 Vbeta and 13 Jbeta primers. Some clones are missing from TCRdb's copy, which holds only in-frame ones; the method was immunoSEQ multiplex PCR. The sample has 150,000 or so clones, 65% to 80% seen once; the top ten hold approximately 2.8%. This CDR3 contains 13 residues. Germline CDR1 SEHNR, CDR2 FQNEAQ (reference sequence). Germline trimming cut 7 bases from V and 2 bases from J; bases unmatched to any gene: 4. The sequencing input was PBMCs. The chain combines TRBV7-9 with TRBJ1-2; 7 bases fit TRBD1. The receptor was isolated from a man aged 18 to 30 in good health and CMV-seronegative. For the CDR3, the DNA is TGTGCCAGCATATCGACAGGGAACTATGGCTACACCTTC. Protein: CASISTGNYGYTF.